The T cell receptor (beta chain) under discussion was sequenced for a study of technical replicates of blood from a handful of donors. Only in-frame clones appear in the TCRdb table, and some are missing; sequencing was by immunoSEQ multiplex PCR. The sample carries under 85,000 clones, 85% to 95% recorded once. Germline CDR1 LNHDA, CDR2 SQIVND (reference sequence). Trimming took 5 bases from V and 4 from J, leaving 18 bases between them. CDR3 length equals 15 residues. A few counts support this clone. The specimen sequenced was T cells isolated from PBMCs. The TCR originated in a human donor in good health. The chain employs TRBV19 and TRBJ2-7; weak D call: TRBD1 (6 bases). CDR3 in amino acids: CASSEQGGERYEQYF. The CDR3 DNA is TGTGCCAGTAGTGAGCAAGGGGGAGAGAGATACGAGCAGTACTTC.